This T cell receptor beta chain was found in a study of neoadjuvant anti-PD-1 for oral cavity cancer. Germline CDR1 reads MNHEY; CDR2 reads SMNVEV (reference sequence). This CDR3 is 16 amino acids long. J was trimmed by 4 bases and V by 2 bases; bases with no gene match: 7. Assay used: immunoSEQ multiplex PCR; TCRdb lists only in-frame clones, some missing. This sample has just under 70,000 clones, with about 88% found just once. Time point defined: after neoadjuvant nivolumab, at surgical resection. Sequenced here: PBMCs, sampled after nivolumab (anti-PD-1) treatment. The clonotype was recovered from a person between 35 and 79 years old with oral cavity squamous cell carcinoma. V is TRBV27 and J is TRBJ2-5, with 10 bases matching TRBD2. The CDR3 nucleotides are TGTGCCAGCAGTTTAAATCGGCTAGCGGGAGTAGAGACCCAGTACTTC. Translation: CASSLNRLAGVETQYF.